A single T cell receptor (beta chain) is shown here with its context. What antigen it recognizes has not been identified. Nothing much larger sits one base from this clone, and base qualities are not available. These data come from a study of T cell responses to AZD1222 COVID-19 vaccine (dated by TCRdb to the early 2020s). At the level of the whole study: TCR sequencing was performed for 230 to 250 trial participants, of whom approximately 200 were given two doses of AZD1222 and around 26 were given two doses of MenACWY control vaccine. Trial participants were enrolled into age subgroups of 18-55, 56-69 and 70-plus years, which contained about 150, 28 and 57 TCR-sequenced participants, respectively.

The CDR3 regions of human TCRbeta chains were analyzed by immunosequencing. Processing in the source paper ran as follows. Repertoire TCRs were matched against a reference library of SARS-CoV-2-specific TCRs generated with the MIRA antigen-specificity platform. Breadth meant the fraction of unique TCRs that were SARS-CoV-2-associated, whereas depth meant the fraction of total T cells that were SARS-CoV-2-associated. Using the MIRA data, each spike-specific TCR was assigned both to the spike region to which the TCR was reactive and to a CD4 or CD8 class. Log10-transformed breadth and depth values were compared by one-way ANOVA with Sidak's multiple comparisons tests. In TCRdb, the immuneACCESS table is reduced to in-frame sequences with V and J assigned. These tables do not hold every clone; where another copy was compared, an unresolved V gene accounts for under half, and the others remain unexplained. That table furnishes V, J and clone size, whereas the DNA furnished D and trimming. The sample yields some 110,000 clones; about 88% were counted once. More than 40% of the sample rests with the top ten.

Points the paper makes about the study in general: In the small 56-69-year group, the increase in depth fell short of significance, most likely because of low power. After two AZD1222 doses, both the breadth and the depth of spike-specific TCRs were significantly higher than at day 0 and than in MenACWY recipients. Reportedly, close to half of the unique spike-specific TCRs recognized epitopes lying outside the regions that are mutated in the B.1.351 and B.1.1.7 variants. Only six AZD1222 recipients were SARS-CoV-2 seropositive at baseline, limiting conclusions about previously exposed vaccinees. Participants were mostly white British, with more females than males. The authors suggested clonal diversity may have been underestimated. No day 14 peak-response samples were available, so repertoires were characterized only after the peak T cell response. Vaccine-associated CD4 TCRs spanned the whole spike protein, with dominant responses in regions 160-218 and 743-854.

The CDR3, from cysteine to phenylalanine, totals 13 residues. Left in the record is the CDR3 DNA by itself, 39 bases read in frame from the first base. The V end loses 4 bases and the J end loses 4 bases, and a stretch of 9 bases separates them. CDR1 and CDR2 (SGHNT, YENEEA) derive from the germline V gene. In the paper's terms, the time point label means: about 28 days (+/-7) after the second vaccine dose. AZD1222 recipients with second doses at about 4 weeks or about 12 weeks were pooled, because spike-specific TCR depth and breadth did not differ between schedules. The vaccinee samples were drawn from two UK trials, COV001 and COV002, one of which was a single-blind randomized controlled phase 2/3 trial testing AZD1222 (ChAdOx1 nCoV-19) in healthy adults. For TCRbeta chain sequencing, PBMC samples from trial participants were taken at day 0 and at day 28 after the second dose.

The chain is made from TRBV11-3 and TRBJ2-3, with the D gene uncertain. Here the sequenced sample was peripheral blood, taken 28 days after the second AZD1222 dose. The sequence was obtained from an adult who received the AZD1222 COVID-19 vaccine. The CDR3 region: CASSSGVADTQYF. The nucleotides are TGTGCCAGCAGCTCTGGCGTCGCAGATACGCAGTATTTT.